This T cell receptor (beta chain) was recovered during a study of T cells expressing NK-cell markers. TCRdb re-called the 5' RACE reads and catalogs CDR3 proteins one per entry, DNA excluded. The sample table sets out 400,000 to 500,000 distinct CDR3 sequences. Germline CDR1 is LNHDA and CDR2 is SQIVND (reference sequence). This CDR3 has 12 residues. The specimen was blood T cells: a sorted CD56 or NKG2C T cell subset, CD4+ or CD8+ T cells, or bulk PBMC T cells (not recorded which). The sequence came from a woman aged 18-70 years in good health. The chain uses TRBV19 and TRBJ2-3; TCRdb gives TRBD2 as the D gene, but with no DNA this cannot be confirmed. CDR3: CASRGSRDTQYF.